A single T cell receptor beta chain is shown here with its context. This clone has a handful of counts. The clone's antigen remains unknown. It has no much larger one-base neighbor in the sample; base qualities were not kept. The CDR3, cysteine through phenylalanine, is 13 amino acids long. Here the CDR3 DNA is all that survives: 39 bases in frame from base 1. Reading the germline V gene gives CDR1 SQVTM and CDR2 ANQGSEA. Between the V and J ends, shortened by 3 bases and 3 bases respectively, the junction contains 12 bases. Libraries were built with the immunoSEQ multiplex PCR assay. For the multiplex PCR, a mixture combining 60 forward primers for TCR Vbeta segments and 13 reverse primers for TCR Jbeta segments was used. A multiplex PCR assay on genomic DNA amplified the CDR3 region of rearranged TCR beta genes. The amplified TCR beta libraries were sequenced on the Illumina HiSeq System as 87-base-pair reads. The original pipeline was this. In a later analysis, 80 million or so unique TCR beta chains were counted across the 500 to 850 repertoires, and about 9.9 million of these chains were shared by at least two donors. A nearest-neighbor algorithm error-corrected the raw reads and collapsed the reads into unique sequences, merging closely related sequences to remove PCR and sequencing errors. To assign V, D and J gene segments, CDR3 sequences were aligned to IMGT reference sequences. Each retained sequence needed at least a six-nucleotide match to both a V gene segment and a J gene segment. A rearrangement was called productive if the CDR3 had no stop codons and remained in frame with V and J, and every other rearrangement was called non-productive. CDR3 was defined by IMGT convention, running from the second conserved V-encoded cysteine to the conserved J-encoded phenylalanine. Sequences without an unambiguous match to a single V gene segment were excluded from the earlier analysis of over 500 of the donors. In an earlier analysis of some 590 of the donors, a V segment was called functional when productive rearrangements were above 56.7%, and segregating when the standard deviation between donors exceeded 5%. A statistical classification framework was built for diagnosing cytomegalovirus status from the catalog of TCR beta chain sequences. In a later analysis, TCR nucleotide sequences were compared against IMGT/GENE-DB human TR gene sequences so that V and J genes could be assigned. A later analysis assigned CDR3 sequences and most-parsimonious VDJ recombination scenarios with the TCRdist pipeline. In a later analysis, each TCR beta chain was defined by its CDR3 amino acid sequence together with its V-gene family, and reads without a unique V-gene family were excluded. To address suspected cross-contamination and a sequencing artifact, a later analysis removed 592 highly shared, low-generation-probability nucleotide sequences. A later analysis calculated a clonal expansion index for each public chain from normalized within-repertoire ranks of inferred template counts. Generation probabilities in a later analysis came from a VDJ recombination model fitted to out-of-frame rearrangements, and those results were checked against IGoR. In a later analysis, TCR-TCR, TCR-HLA and TCR-CMV co-occurrence was scored with hypergeometric tests, and a repertoire-size bias correction was applied to TCR pairs. To estimate false discovery rates, a later analysis permuted the HLA or CMV assignments 20 times. In a later analysis, co-occurring TCRs were grouped using DBSCAN, with TCRdist sequence similarity added in when clustering inside HLA-allele-positive subsets. Repertoires with fewer than 30,000 or more than 120,000 public chains, plus five repertoires with anomalous nucleotide sharing, were excluded from co-occurrence clustering. TCRdb mirrors the immuneACCESS table, restricted to in-frame sequences. Some clones are absent from its copies; in checked studies, under half trace to an unresolved V gene, and the reason for the others is unknown. D and trimming were read from the DNA, whereas the V and J calls and clone size are those reported in that table. This sample holds 120,000 or so clones; 55% to 75% were observed only once. The ten largest make up nearly 8.5% of the sample.

The data were obtained in a study of cytomegalovirus exposure and HLA in healthy donors listed by TCRdb under 2017. In the study overall: In an earlier analysis of 587 of the donors, 250 to 350 Gb of sequence data and roughly 100 million unique TCR beta sequences from approximately 180 million T cells were reported. Approximately 300 gigabases of sequencing data and around 85 million unique TCR sequences made up an early release that covered 500 to 700 HLA-typed donors. The genetic ancestry cluster associated with self-reported Caucasian donors included roughly 84% of the 350 to 500 genotyped donors. The aim of the study was to test whether cataloging public T cell receptors could identify signatures of past pathogen exposure. The study used immunosequencing to profile the T cell repertoires of 666 subjects and linked those repertoires to cytomegalovirus serostatus. Besides the first cohort of about 730 subjects, a separate validation cohort made up of roughly 120 different subjects was used. To predict cytomegalovirus infection status, the study brought together high-throughput TCR immunosequencing, statistical association of individual TCRs with disease status, and machine learning. A later analysis re-examined previously published TCR beta repertoires from 610 or so donors and added high-resolution HLA genotyping to investigate patterns of TCR occurrence. In the later analysis, no new phenotypic data were used to find candidate immune exposures; instead, reliance was placed on TCR beta sequences and their occurrence across donors. In an earlier analysis of 500 to 650 of the donors, high-throughput TCR beta sequencing was used to judge whether each TCR beta V gene segment behaved as functional or pseudogenic. Donor age, sex, ethnicity and CMV serostatus were compiled alongside the repertoire data. A later genetic analysis used genome-wide SNP genotypes for about three fifths of the roughly 700 donors, treating that subset as a discovery cohort. All discovery cohort repertoires had been generated using a single sequencing platform. Both class I and class II loci were covered by HLA typing, at four-digit resolution. Typing coverage differed by locus: A, B, C, DRB1 and DQB1 were typed in roughly 620-630 donors, DQA1 in 522, DPA1 in approximately 610, and DPB1 in approximately 450. Several DR-DQ haplotypes were handled as single units for association and clustering because linkage in the cohort was strong. Among around 400 genotyped donors of the cohort, an average of approximately 240,000 unique TCR beta nucleotide sequences were sequenced per donor, approximately 20% of them non-productive. Results and caveats for the whole study, not just this receptor: In a later analysis, HLA-associated TCR beta chains were found to be more clonally expanded and to have lower generation probabilities than equally common non-associated chains. Assigning TCR associations to individual alleles was difficult when HLA alleles, especially DR and DQ, strongly co-occurred. An earlier analysis of approximately 540 of the donors showed that most TCR beta V segments appeared in productive rearrangements either about 87% or about 30% of the time, which broadly matched IMGT annotations. For the cohort, immune exposure information was limited to CMV serostatus. Because HLA typing was unavailable for some donors at each locus, only the typed subset was used in association tests. A total of 150 to 200 TCR beta chains were listed by the study as associated with cytomegalovirus. In a later analysis, the rate of TCR association differed among HLA loci, with DRB1 alleles having the most associated TCRs and HLA-C alleles having the fewest. A later analysis associated 16,951 TCR beta sequences with specific HLA alleles at a false discovery rate of 0.05. A cluster of highly shared sequence variants was judged likely to be a technical artifact of the sequencing pipeline. According to a later genetic analysis, donors in an Asian-associated ancestry cluster had fewer N-insertions in productive TCRs than the approximately 630-donor mean. In a later genetic analysis, a missense DCLRE1C variant was associated with V-gene and J-gene trimming of TCR beta chains, and the association was replicated in an independent cohort. A later analysis found that most CMV-associated TCR beta chains appeared HLA-restricted, with HLA associations seemingly driven largely by CMV exposure. The 87-base-pair reads could not distinguish some IMGT-functional V segments, including TRBV6-2 and TRBV6-3, so those segments were excluded. Because counts were too low, approximately 15 rarely observed V segments, including chromosome 9 orphons, were excluded from the earlier analysis of 587 of the donors. Linkage disequilibrium might explain the correlated functional status among segregating V segments, but an unknown experimental factor could not be excluded. According to a later analysis, parvovirus B19, influenza, CMV and Epstein-Barr virus appeared linked to several top co-occurrence clusters. Across donors, most TCR sequences were observed very rarely, whereas some public TCRs were present in many individuals. Sequencing depth was assumed to be roughly uniform across donors in the presence/absence analyses, though that assumption may not hold. The authors suggested that the approach could potentially be generalized to other disease states and immunological phenotypes. A further reported finding was that TCR beta sequences accurately predicted the HLA-A and HLA-B alleles for most subjects in the first cohort. A few of the identified cytomegalovirus-associated TCR beta chains were confirmed in vitro to be specific for cytomegalovirus antigens. The classifier was reported to diagnose cytomegalovirus status with high specificity and sensitivity in both the original cohort and the validation cohort. In this cohort, only TCR beta chains were sequenced, and detectable features were limited by the absence of alpha or paired-chain data.

The cohort comprised around 690 healthy bone marrow donors. At the time of sampling, every cohort member was nominally healthy, though immune exposures that went unrecorded were likely present. The donor was CMV seropositive and was included in the group of 250 to 350 seropositive cohort members. A peripheral blood sample was collected from each donor, and TCR beta sequencing was performed on peripheral blood mononuclear cells. Genomic DNA was extracted from the blood cell samples with the Qiagen DNeasy Blood Extraction Kit. This chain is built from TRBV29-1 and TRBJ2-7, with TRBD2 as a weak D call on 6 bases. The clonotype was recovered from a middle-aged woman in good health and CMV-seropositive. The sequencing input was PBMCs. The CDR3: CSVEIRENYEQYF. The nucleotide sequence reads as follows: TGCAGCGTTGAGATCCGGGAGAACTACGAGCAGTACTTC.